The 10 T cell receptor beta chains presented below share a single source sample, sequenced in a study of blood T cell repertoires in COVID-19. TCRdb keeps only in-frame clones here, not all; method: immunoSEQ multiplex PCR. This table has about 140,000 clones, almost 85% appearing once. The sequenced sample was peripheral blood. The receptors derive from a man aged 50-60 years with acute or convalescent COVID-19.

This clone was seen only once. The CDR3 sequence: CATSRDQGTGNTIYF. CDR3 DNA: TGTGCCACCAGCAGAGATCAGGGTACTGGAAACACCATATATTTT. The chain joins TRBV15 to TRBJ1-3, with D maybe TRBD1 (5 bases). This CDR3 region has 15 residues. Between the trimmed V and J ends, which lost 0 bases and 2 bases, there was a span of 8 bases. Germline V lookup: CDR1 LNHNV, CDR2 YYDKDF (reference sequence).

V is TRBV19 and J is TRBJ1-5; TRBD1 matches at 10 bases. Germline V gene sequence: CDR1 LNHDA, CDR2 SQIVND (reference sequence). Losses at the gene ends were 7 bases for V and 5 bases for J; bases not matched to a gene: 8. CDR3 size: 15 residues. This CDR3 is CASTPRDRGHQPQHF. For the CDR3, the DNA is TGTGCCAGTACTCCCCGGGACAGGGGCCATCAGCCCCAGCATTTT.

The chain uses TRBV6-5 and TRBJ1-3; D is undetermined. The CDR3 extends over 14 amino acids. Germline values: CDR1 MNHEY, CDR2 SVGAGI. V was trimmed by 6 bases and J by 4 bases, leaving 13 bases between them. In nucleotides, the CDR3 is TGTGCCAGCAGGGCCAACGAAAACGGAAACACCATATATTTT. Protein sequence: CASRANENGNTIYF.

V usage is TRBV5-5 and J usage is TRBJ1-4; possibly TRBD1 for D (6 bases). This CDR3 is 14 amino acids long. V was cut by 2 bases and J by 5 bases, with 10 bases left in between. The germline CDR1 and CDR2 sequences are SGHKS and YYEKEE (reference sequence). DNA for the CDR3: TGTGCCAGCAGCTTCTACAGGGACAATGAAAAACTGTTTTTT. This sequence encodes CASSFYRDNEKLFF.

This chain uses TRBV7-9 with TRBJ1-2, with 9 bases that match TRBD1. The length of the CDR3 is 13 residues. Trimming at V came to 3 bases and at J to 8 bases, leaving 4 bases not matched to a gene. Looked up from germline, CDR1 is SEHNR and CDR2 is FQNEAQ (reference sequence). The DNA of the CDR3 is TGTGCCAGCAGCTTCCGGGACAGGGACGGCTACACCTTC. It encodes CASSFRDRDGYTF.

The rearrangement uses TRBV12-3 or TRBV12-4 and TRBJ1-2, with D hard to call. This CDR3 is 13 amino acids long. V lost 3 bases and J lost 4, with 9 bases in between. CDR3 DNA: TGTGCCAGCAGTTTTTTAGCGCCCTATGGCTACACCTTC. Translated, it gives CASSFLAPYGYTF.

J is TRBJ2-2 and V is TRBV19; D is unclear. This CDR3 has 14 amino acids. In germline, CDR1 is LNHDA, CDR2 SQIVND (reference sequence). V was trimmed by 7 bases and J by 6 bases, leaving 15 bases between them. Here the CDR3 DNA reads TGTGCCAGTAAAAATACTGTCACCGCCGGGGAGCTGTTTTTT. It specifies CASKNTVTAGELFF.

This chain joins TRBV2 and TRBJ1-1; 8 nucleotides line up with TRBD1. This CDR3 is 14 amino acids long. CDR1 is SNHLY, CDR2 FYNNEI, per germline. V gave up 5 bases and J gave up 1 base; unmatched junction bases: 3. The CDR3 is CASSRTGKNTEAFF. CDR3 sequence (DNA): TGTGCCAGCAGTCGGACAGGGAAGAACACTGAAGCTTTCTTT.

This clone was recorded a few times. The chain combines TRBV27 with TRBJ1-5; D gene ambiguous. The CDR3 contains 17 residues. CDR1 is MNHEY and CDR2 is SMNVEV in the germline V gene (reference sequence). With 2 bases removed from V and 0 bases from J, the gap between germline ends came to 14 bases. The CDR3, as DNA: TGTGCCAGCAGTTTAGGCCCAGGCCCCTATAGCAATCAGCCCCAGCATTTT. Amino acid sequence: CASSLGPGPYSNQPQHF.

The chain couples TRBV20-1 to TRBJ2-7; TRBD2 agrees at 7 bases. CDR1 is DFQATT, CDR2 SNEGSKA, per germline (reference sequence). The V gene end was trimmed by 3 bases and the J gene end by 3 bases; junction bases not matched to a gene: 8. This CDR3 is built from 14 residues. CDR3 nucleotides: TGCAGTGCTAGTGGAGCGGGAACCCGCTACGAGCAGTACTTC. It is translated as CSASGAGTRYEQYF.